The rows below give T cell receptor beta chains drawn from one sample of a study of CD8 T cell repertoires and HIV-1 epitope variants. The antigens these receptors bind are not known. The table came from immunoSEQ multiplex PCR; TCRdb's copy has only in-frame clones and leaves some out. The sample consists of about 4,500 clones, approximately 67% of them appearing once. Material: cultured CD8+ T cells derived from PBMCs. The receptors shown here come from a male donor with HIV. Each CDR3 is given with its conserved first and last residue. Fields, in order: V gene, clone size, J gene, D gene, CDR3 protein, CDR3 DNA. D genes are given only for firm matches. Size is omitted from some rows. Given values are once, few, many or a class for expanded clones.

v_call: TRBV6-4; clone_size: NA; j_call: TRBJ1-3; d_call: TRBD1; cdr3_aa: CASRGTGEGYSGNTIYF; cdr3_nt: TGTGCCAGCAGAGGGACAGGGGAAGGTTACTCTGGAAACACCATATATTTT
v_call: TRBV2; clone_size: NA; j_call: TRBJ2-7; d_call: TRBD2; cdr3_aa: CASSENAAGGRYEQYF; cdr3_nt: TGTGCCAGCAGTGAAAACGCAGCGGGAGGCAGGTACGAGCAGTACTTC
v_call: TRBV7-9; clone_size: NA; j_call: TRBJ2-7; d_call: NA; cdr3_aa: CATSSGRSYEQYF; cdr3_nt: TGTGCCACATCATCCGGCAGGTCCTACGAGCAGTACTTC
v_call: TRBV7-9; clone_size: NA; j_call: TRBJ2-3; d_call: NA; cdr3_aa: CASSARDSATDTQYF; cdr3_nt: TGTGCCAGCAGCGCTCGGGACTCGGCGACAGATACGCAGTATTTT
v_call: TRBV27; clone_size: NA; j_call: TRBJ2-3; d_call: NA; cdr3_aa: CASSFRGVGTDTQYF; cdr3_nt: TGTGCCAGCAGTTTCAGGGGAGTGGGCACAGATACGCAGTATTTT
v_call: TRBV19; clone_size: few; j_call: TRBJ2-1; d_call: TRBD2; cdr3_aa: CASSGGLAEYNEQFF; cdr3_nt: TGTGCCAGTAGTGGGGGACTAGCGGAATACAATGAGCAGTTCTTC
v_call: TRBV6-5; clone_size: NA; j_call: TRBJ1-5; d_call: NA; cdr3_aa: CASSYLRAPNQPQHF; cdr3_nt: TGTGCCAGCAGTTATCTCAGGGCCCCCAATCAGCCCCAGCATTTT
v_call: TRBV7-2; clone_size: few; j_call: TRBJ1-1; d_call: NA; cdr3_aa: CASSLGNPEAFF; cdr3_nt: TGTGCCAGCAGCTTGGGTAACCCTGAAGCTTTCTTT
v_call: TRBV28; clone_size: large; j_call: TRBJ1-2; d_call: NA; cdr3_aa: CASSLMPLDYNYGYTF; cdr3_nt: TGTGCCAGCAGTCTCATGCCCCTGGACTATAACTATGGCTACACCTTC
v_call: TRBV6-1; clone_size: medium-sized; j_call: TRBJ2-2; d_call: NA; cdr3_aa: CASSEAGENTGELFF; cdr3_nt: TGTGCCAGCAGTGAAGCAGGGGAGAACACCGGGGAGCTGTTTTTT
v_call: TRBV19; clone_size: once; j_call: TRBJ2-5; d_call: TRBD1; cdr3_aa: CASSGTGATETQYF; cdr3_nt: TGTGCCAGTAGCGGGACAGGGGCGACGGAGACCCAGTACTTC
v_call: TRBV28; clone_size: NA; j_call: TRBJ1-5; d_call: TRBD1; cdr3_aa: CASSLTGGSNQPQHF; cdr3_nt: TGTGCCAGCAGTCTGACAGGGGGCAGTAATCAGCCCCAGCATTTT
v_call: TRBV5-5; clone_size: NA; j_call: TRBJ2-7; d_call: NA; cdr3_aa: CASSLMPLPGDEQYF; cdr3_nt: TGTGCCAGCAGCTTGATGCCGTTACCCGGGGACGAGCAGTACTTC
v_call: TRBV7-2; clone_size: NA; j_call: TRBJ1-5; d_call: NA; cdr3_aa: CASSLRPNQPQHF; cdr3_nt: TGTGCCAGCAGCTTACGGCCTAATCAGCCCCAGCATTTT
v_call: TRBV27; clone_size: few; j_call: TRBJ1-2; d_call: NA; cdr3_aa: CASSLLGGYYGYTF; cdr3_nt: TGTGCCAGCAGTTTACTTGGGGGGTACTATGGCTACACCTTC
v_call: TRBV28; clone_size: NA; j_call: TRBJ2-3; d_call: TRBD1; cdr3_aa: CASSWTGQSTDTQYF; cdr3_nt: TGTGCCAGCAGTTGGACAGGCCAGAGCACAGATACGCAGTATTTT
v_call: TRBV27; clone_size: NA; j_call: TRBJ1-1; d_call: NA; cdr3_aa: CASSWVPGTEAFF; cdr3_nt: TGTGCCAGCAGTTGGGTCCCTGGGACTGAAGCTTTCTTT
v_call: TRBV4-1; clone_size: NA; j_call: TRBJ2-7; d_call: NA; cdr3_aa: CASSPTGGRDEQYF; cdr3_nt: TGTGCCAGCAGCCCTACAGGCGGGCGGGACGAGCAGTACTTC
v_call: TRBV13; clone_size: NA; j_call: TRBJ2-2; d_call: NA; cdr3_aa: CASSTGTGSWELFF; cdr3_nt: TGTGCCAGCAGCACCGGGACTGGCTCCTGGGAGCTGTTTTTT
v_call: TRBV29-1; clone_size: NA; j_call: TRBJ2-1; d_call: NA; cdr3_aa: CSADIANEQFF; cdr3_nt: TGCAGCGCGGATATTGCCAATGAGCAGTTCTTC
v_call: TRBV6-5; clone_size: NA; j_call: TRBJ1-2; d_call: NA; cdr3_aa: CASSYGTGNYGYTF; cdr3_nt: TGTGCCAGCAGTTACGGGACGGGGAACTATGGCTACACCTTC
v_call: TRBV11-3; clone_size: NA; j_call: TRBJ2-1; d_call: TRBD1; cdr3_aa: CASSFQGGQGVNEQFF; cdr3_nt: TGTGCCAGCAGCTTCCAGGGAGGACAGGGAGTCAATGAGCAGTTCTTC
v_call: TRBV14; clone_size: NA; j_call: TRBJ2-1; d_call: TRBD2; cdr3_aa: CASSDRTSGSYNEQFF; cdr3_nt: TGTGCCAGCAGCGATAGGACTAGCGGGAGTTATAATGAGCAGTTCTTC
v_call: TRBV9; clone_size: NA; j_call: TRBJ2-7; d_call: NA; cdr3_aa: CASSVATSAAYEQYF; cdr3_nt: TGTGCCAGCAGCGTAGCTACTAGTGCTGCCTACGAGCAGTACTTC
v_call: TRBV28; clone_size: NA; j_call: TRBJ2-1; d_call: NA; cdr3_aa: CASSPSGAGNEQFF; cdr3_nt: TGTGCCAGCAGTCCCTCGGGTGCGGGCAATGAGCAGTTCTTC
v_call: TRBV5-1; clone_size: NA; j_call: TRBJ2-5; d_call: TRBD1; cdr3_aa: CASSVGQGAGETQYF; cdr3_nt: TGCGCCAGCAGCGTTGGACAGGGGGCTGGGGAGACCCAGTACTTC
v_call: TRBV6-6; clone_size: medium-sized; j_call: TRBJ2-7; d_call: NA; cdr3_aa: CASRPIGGYEQYF; cdr3_nt: TGTGCCAGCAGACCTATTGGGGGCTACGAGCAGTACTTC
v_call: TRBV28; clone_size: NA; j_call: TRBJ1-2; d_call: TRBD1; cdr3_aa: CASGTGNGYTF; cdr3_nt: TGTGCCAGCGGGACAGGGAATGGCTACACCTTC
v_call: TRBV7-9; clone_size: NA; j_call: TRBJ2-7; d_call: TRBD1; cdr3_aa: CASSRQGAYEQYF; cdr3_nt: TGTGCCAGCAGCCGACAGGGGGCCTACGAGCAGTACTTC
v_call: TRBV27; clone_size: NA; j_call: TRBJ2-1; d_call: TRBD2; cdr3_aa: CASSLLAGGSEQFF; cdr3_nt: TGTGCCAGCAGTTTGCTAGCGGGGGGGAGTGAGCAGTTCTTC
v_call: TRBV7-6; clone_size: once; j_call: TRBJ2-7; d_call: NA; cdr3_aa: CASSATGTEGPVF; cdr3_nt: TGTGCCAGCAGCGCAACCGGGACTGAAGGCCCCGTATTC
v_call: TRBV9; clone_size: NA; j_call: TRBJ2-7; d_call: TRBD2; cdr3_aa: CASSAGTSGSYEQYF; cdr3_nt: TGTGCCAGCAGCGCCGGGACTAGCGGATCCTACGAGCAGTACTTC
v_call: TRBV29-1; clone_size: NA; j_call: TRBJ2-1; d_call: NA; cdr3_aa: CSALTGISYNEQFF; cdr3_nt: TGCAGCGCCCTCACAGGGATCTCCTACAATGAGCAGTTCTTC
v_call: TRBV6-5; clone_size: NA; j_call: TRBJ2-1; d_call: NA; cdr3_aa: CASSYGGRGYDEQFF; cdr3_nt: TGTGCCAGCAGTTACGGGGGCAGGGGTTATGATGAGCAGTTCTTC
v_call: TRBV16; clone_size: NA; j_call: TRBJ1-1; d_call: NA; cdr3_aa: CASSQGLWTTSQNTEAFF; cdr3_nt: TGTGCCAGCAGCCAGGGTCTTTGGACAACTAGCCAGAACACTGAAGCTTTCTTT
v_call: TRBV19; clone_size: NA; j_call: TRBJ1-2; d_call: NA; cdr3_aa: CASSTLPTDRSGYTF; cdr3_nt: TGTGCCAGTAGTACCTTACCGACAGACAGGAGTGGCTACACCTTC
v_call: TRBV6-5; clone_size: NA; j_call: TRBJ2-7; d_call: NA; cdr3_aa: CASSDLPPPYEQYF; cdr3_nt: TGTGCCAGCAGTGATCTGCCCCCTCCCTACGAGCAGTACTTC
v_call: TRBV7-3; clone_size: few; j_call: TRBJ2-1; d_call: TRBD2; cdr3_aa: CASSLVAGGQGEQFF; cdr3_nt: TGTGCCAGCAGCTTAGTAGCGGGGGGCCAGGGTGAGCAGTTCTTC
v_call: TRBV9; clone_size: NA; j_call: TRBJ1-2; d_call: NA; cdr3_aa: CASSVGGDFNYGYTF; cdr3_nt: TGTGCCAGCAGCGTAGGTGGGGACTTTAACTATGGCTACACCTTC
v_call: TRBV5-6; clone_size: NA; j_call: TRBJ2-7; d_call: TRBD1; cdr3_aa: CASSVVRDRVNEQYF; cdr3_nt: TGTGCCAGCAGCGTCGTCCGGGACAGGGTCAACGAGCAGTACTTC
v_call: TRBV6-1; clone_size: NA; j_call: TRBJ2-1; d_call: TRBD2; cdr3_aa: CASSKTAGGKNEQFF; cdr3_nt: TGTGCCAGCAGTAAAACAGCGGGGGGTAAGAATGAGCAGTTCTTC
v_call: TRBV5-4; clone_size: NA; j_call: TRBJ2-3; d_call: NA; cdr3_aa: CASSLGGDTQYF; cdr3_nt: TGTGCCAGCAGCTTGGGAGGAGATACGCAGTATTTT
v_call: TRBV5-6; clone_size: NA; j_call: TRBJ2-1; d_call: TRBD1; cdr3_aa: CASSKQGAAPYEQFF; cdr3_nt: TGTGCCAGCAGCAAGCAGGGGGCAGCCCCGTATGAGCAGTTCTTC
v_call: TRBV27; clone_size: NA; j_call: TRBJ1-3; d_call: NA; cdr3_aa: CASSLLGDSGNTIYF; cdr3_nt: TGTGCCAGCAGTTTGTTAGGAGACTCTGGAAACACCATATATTTT
v_call: TRBV4-1; clone_size: NA; j_call: TRBJ2-2; d_call: TRBD1; cdr3_aa: CASSSGTGGTGELFF; cdr3_nt: TGCGCCAGCAGCAGCGGGACAGGGGGCACCGGGGAGCTGTTTTTT
v_call: TRBV28; clone_size: NA; j_call: TRBJ2-3; d_call: NA; cdr3_aa: CASSLPRSTGEKDTQYF; cdr3_nt: TGTGCCAGCAGTTTACCCCGCTCCACGGGAGAAAAAGATACGCAGTATTTT
v_call: TRBV6-5; clone_size: NA; j_call: TRBJ2-1; d_call: TRBD2; cdr3_aa: CASNLLAGDYNEQFF; cdr3_nt: TGTGCCAGCAACTTACTAGCGGGGGACTACAATGAGCAGTTCTTC
v_call: TRBV5-6; clone_size: NA; j_call: TRBJ2-1; d_call: NA; cdr3_aa: CASSSIQNQQFF; cdr3_nt: TGTGCCAGCAGCTCTATCCAAAATCAGCAGTTCTTC
v_call: TRBV5-1; clone_size: NA; j_call: TRBJ1-1; d_call: NA; cdr3_aa: CASSPDGVNTEAFF; cdr3_nt: TGCGCCAGCAGCCCGGACGGGGTGAACACTGAAGCTTTCTTT
v_call: TRBV5-4; clone_size: NA; j_call: TRBJ1-2; d_call: TRBD1; cdr3_aa: CASSSEQGDPRGYTF; cdr3_nt: TGTGCCAGCAGCTCGGAACAGGGGGACCCTAGAGGCTACACCTTC
v_call: TRBV5-5; clone_size: NA; j_call: TRBJ1-2; d_call: NA; cdr3_aa: CASSQDPVELDYGYTF; cdr3_nt: TGCGCCAGCAGCCAAGATCCCGTCGAACTCGACTATGGCTACACCTTC
v_call: TRBV27; clone_size: NA; j_call: TRBJ2-3; d_call: NA; cdr3_aa: CASSLSGGTDTQYF; cdr3_nt: TGTGCCAGCAGTTTATCGGGGGGCACAGATACGCAGTATTTT
v_call: TRBV7-9; clone_size: NA; j_call: TRBJ1-4; d_call: NA; cdr3_aa: CASSFIGGEKLFF; cdr3_nt: TGTGCCAGCAGCTTTATAGGGGGAGAAAAACTGTTTTTT
v_call: TRBV5-4; clone_size: few; j_call: TRBJ2-7; d_call: TRBD2; cdr3_aa: CASSSSGSYEQYF; cdr3_nt: TGTGCCAGCAGCTCTAGCGGGAGTTACGAGCAGTACTTC